A selection of T cell receptor beta chains follows, all from one sample in a study of neurological immune-mediated disorders. One entry per CDR3 protein results from TCRdb running MiXCR on the 5' RACE reads. The sample includes approximately 85,000 distinct CDR3 sequences, over 10% of them seen just once. The sample was PBMCs. The receptor set was obtained from a female donor with HTLV-1-associated myelopathy (HAM/TSP). Each CDR3 is given with its conserved first and last residue. A D gene is named only where the DNA matches it firmly. Some rows have no size entry. The others give once, few or many, or a class for an expanded clone.

v_call,clone_size,d_call,j_call,cdr3_aa,cdr3_nt
TRBV12-3/TRBV12-4,many,.,TRBJ2-2,CASSPLGDRELFF,TGTGCCAGCAGCCCACTGGGGGACCGGGAGCTGTTTTTT
TRBV5-1,many,.,TRBJ2-4,CASSPRMGAYIQYF,TGCGCCAGCAGTCCTAGAATGGGGGCTTACATTCAGTACTTC
TRBV5-1,many,TRBD2,TRBJ2-3,CASSTGLATSTDTQYF,TGCGCCAGCAGCACGGGACTAGCCACTAGCACAGATACGCAGTATTTT
TRBV12-3/TRBV12-4,.,TRBD2,TRBJ2-1,CASSERGVNEQFF,TGTGCCAGCAGCGAGCGGGGGGTCAATGAGCAGTTCTTC
TRBV12-3/TRBV12-4,many,.,TRBJ2-1,CASRASGLNEQFF,TGTGCCAGCAGAGCTTCGGGGCTCAATGAGCAGTTCTTC
TRBV20-1,many,TRBD2,TRBJ2-1,CSARGLADYNEQFF,TGCAGTGCTAGGGGACTAGCGGATTACAATGAGCAGTTCTTC
TRBV3-1,many,.,TRBJ1-1,CASSPGAGLNTEAFF,TGTGCCAGCAGTCCTGGGGCAGGGTTGAACACTGAAGCTTTCTTT
TRBV29-1,many,TRBD1,TRBJ2-7,CSVRDRGYEQYF,TGCAGCGTCCGGGACAGGGGTTACGAGCAGTACTTC
TRBV18,few,TRBD1,TRBJ2-4,CASSQGTGGPGAKNIQYF,TGTGCCAGCTCACAGGGGACAGGAGGGCCGGGAGCCAAAAACATTCAGTACTTC
TRBV20-1,many,TRBD2,TRBJ2-3,CSARDYRRGGPQDTQYF,TGCAGTGCTAGAGATTATCGGCGGGGGGGCCCCCAAGATACGCAGTATTTT
TRBV5-1,.,.,TRBJ1-5,CASTCWGSNQPQHF,TGCGCCAGCACCTGCTGGGGTAGCAATCAGCCCCAGCATTTT
TRBV10-1,many,.,TRBJ2-2,CASQNTGAGELFF,TGCGCCAGTCAAAATACAGGCGCCGGGGAGCTGTTTTTT
TRBV29-1,many,.,TRBJ2-7,CSVEEQGHSYEQYF,TGCAGCGTTGAGGAACAGGGACACTCCTACGAGCAGTACTTC
TRBV2,.,.,TRBJ2-5,CASRYQETQYF,TGTGCCAGCAGGTACCAAGAGACCCAGTACTTC
TRBV5-1,few,.,TRBJ2-7,CASRPKGSDSYEQYF,TGCGCCAGCAGACCCAAGGGGTCCGATTCCTACGAGCAGTACTTC
TRBV2,many,.,TRBJ1-1,CASMAPWDTEAFF,TGTGCCAGCATGGCCCCTTGGGACACTGAAGCTTTCTTT
TRBV12-3/TRBV12-4,many,.,TRBJ2-7,CASSDDRSYEQYF,TGTGCCAGCAGTGATGACAGGTCTTACGAGCAGTACTTC
TRBV28,many,.,TRBJ1-6,CASSFPPDGNRYNSPLHF,TGTGCCAGCAGTTTTCCCCCAGACGGGAACCGCTATAATTCACCCCTCCACTTT
TRBV20-1,many,TRBD2,TRBJ2-7,CSARGRYTSGVNEQYF,TGCAGTGCTAGAGGACGCTATACTAGCGGGGTTAACGAGCAGTACTTC
TRBV5-5,many,TRBD2,TRBJ2-5,CASSLAWEGSQETQYF,TGTGCCAGCAGCCTGGCCTGGGAGGGTAGCCAAGAGACCCAGTACTTC
TRBV6-5,.,.,TRBJ1-2,CASSYTTVKRLYTF,TGTGCCAGCAGTTATACGACGGTTAAGCGACTCTACACCTTC
TRBV28,many,.,TRBJ1-4,CASSFYEKLFF,TGTGCCAGCAGTTTTTATGAAAAACTGTTTTTT
TRBV25-1,few,.,TRBJ2-1,CASSEGRIADEQFF,TGTGCCAGCAGTGAGGGCAGAATAGCCGATGAGCAGTTCTTC
TRBV20-1,many,.,TRBJ2-7,CSAGTFSYEQYF,TGCAGTGCCGGGACGTTTTCCTACGAGCAGTACTTC
TRBV2,few,.,TRBJ2-2,CASSEYGPQNTGELFF,TGTGCCAGCAGTGAATACGGGCCCCAGAACACCGGGGAGCTGTTTTTT
TRBV20-1,.,.,TRBJ2-5,CSARGRASQTQYF,TGCAGTGCTAGAGGCCGAGCGTCGCAGACCCAGTACTTC
TRBV28,few,.,TRBJ2-5,CASSLGSVTETQYF,TGTGCAAGCAGTTTAGGATCAGTCACAGAGACCCAGTACTTC
TRBV7-7,many,TRBD1,TRBJ2-7,CASSSDRAHEQYF,TGTGCCAGCAGCTCGGACAGGGCCCACGAGCAGTACTTC
TRBV7-2,few,.,TRBJ2-6,CASSSGFFSGANVLTF,TGTGCCAGCAGTTCAGGCTTCTTCTCTGGGGCCAACGTCCTGACTTTC
TRBV5-1,many,TRBD2,TRBJ2-7,CASRGTSGGYYEQYF,TGCGCCAGCAGGGGGACTAGCGGGGGGTACTACGAGCAGTACTTC
TRBV5-1,many,.,TRBJ1-2,CASSLAAAGDGYTF,TGCGCCAGCAGCTTGGCCGCGGCAGGGGATGGCTACACCTTC
TRBV5-4,many,TRBD2,TRBJ2-5,CASSAGLAGGYQETQYF,TGTGCCAGCAGCGCGGGACTAGCGGGGGGATACCAAGAGACCCAGTACTTC
TRBV29-1,.,.,TRBJ1-2,CSVEDAGHSYGYTF,TGCAGCGTTGAAGATGCGGGCCACAGCTATGGCTACACCTTC
TRBV20-1,many,TRBD2,TRBJ2-2,CSALTSGGYAGELFF,TGCAGTGCCCTAACTAGCGGGGGGTATGCCGGGGAGCTGTTTTTT
TRBV5-8,many,.,TRBJ2-3,CASSLDTDTQYF,TGTGCCAGCAGCTTGGACACAGATACGCAGTATTTT
TRBV5-1,.,.,TRBJ1-4,CASRQISNQKLFF,TGCGCCAGCAGACAGATATCTAATCAAAAACTGTTTTTT
TRBV10-1,many,.,TRBJ1-5,CASRNKTTEYSNQPQHF,TGCGCCAGCAGGAACAAAACTACGGAGTATAGCAATCAGCCCCAGCATTTT
TRBV28,many,.,TRBJ2-2,CASGGPGVGTGELFF,TGTGCCAGCGGGGGCCCAGGGGTGGGGACCGGGGAGCTGTTTTTT
TRBV7-9,many,TRBD1,TRBJ2-2,CASSRDRESPGELFF,TGTGCCAGCAGCCGGGACAGGGAGTCCCCCGGGGAGCTGTTTTTT
TRBV9,many,.,TRBJ2-7,CASSVVPGLPYEQYF,TGTGCCAGCAGCGTAGTACCAGGCCTCCCCTACGAGCAGTACTTC
TRBV5-1,.,TRBD1,TRBJ2-3,CASSLGDRDTDTQYF,TGCGCCAGCAGCTTGGGTGACAGGGATACAGATACGCAGTATTTT
TRBV4-1,many,.,TRBJ2-7,CASSQDRRGGSEQYF,TGCGCCAGCAGCCAAGATCGTCGGGGTGGGTCCGAGCAGTACTTC
TRBV10-1,once,.,TRBJ1-2,CASSDYRFYGYTF,TGCGCCAGCAGTGACTACAGGTTCTATGGCTACACCTTC
TRBV4-1,many,TRBD1,TRBJ1-1,CASSHRDRAVEAFF,TGCGCCAGCAGCCACCGGGACAGGGCTGTTGAAGCTTTCTTT
TRBV9,many,.,TRBJ2-3,CASRTGISTDTQYF,TGTGCCAGCAGGACCGGGATTTCCACAGATACGCAGTATTTT
TRBV7-9,many,.,TRBJ2-4,CASSLVISRPLAKNIQYF,TGTGCCAGCAGCTTAGTTATATCCCGACCACTAGCCAAAAACATTCAGTACTTC
TRBV12-3/TRBV12-4,many,.,TRBJ2-3,CASSSGTGGDF,TGTGCCAGCAGTTCCGGGACTGGCGGGGATTTT
TRBV20-1,many,.,TRBJ2-3,CSARWSGADTQYF,TGCAGTGCTAGGTGGAGTGGTGCAGATACGCAGTATTTT
TRBV15,once,.,TRBJ2-2,CATSREIVRGRTGELFF,TGTGCTACCAGCAGAGAGATCGTTCGGGGGAGGACCGGGGAGCTGTTTTTT
TRBV7-9,many,TRBD2,TRBJ2-1,CASSSGLAGYNEQFF,TGTGCCAGCAGCTCGGGACTAGCGGGTTACAATGAGCAGTTCTTC
TRBV6-2/TRBV6-3,many,.,TRBJ1-1,CASSGQTNTEAFF,TGTGCCAGCAGTGGACAGACGAACACTGAAGCTTTCTTT
TRBV7-9,many,TRBD1,TRBJ1-5,CASSQTGGQGNQPQHF,TGTGCCAGCAGCCAGACAGGGGGCCAGGGCAATCAGCCCCAGCATTTT
TRBV10-3,many,.,TRBJ2-1,CAISESLSAGRRNEQFF,TGTGCCATCAGTGAGTCGCTATCGGCAGGGAGACGCAATGAGCAGTTCTTC
TRBV5-1,many,.,TRBJ1-1,CASSYGGARNTEAFF,TGCGCCAGCAGCTACGGAGGTGCCAGGAACACTGAAGCTTTCTTT
TRBV5-6,many,TRBD2,TRBJ2-4,CASSLAGGPGKNIQYF,TGTGCCAGCAGCTTAGCGGGGGGGCCAGGCAAAAACATTCAGTACTTC